What follows is one TCR beta chain and its context. The sample comes from a study of shared clonotypes between healthy human individuals. CDR1 and CDR2 (germline): SNHLY, FYNNEI. V was clipped by 6 bases and J by 1 base; unmatched bases: 11. This CDR3 spans 16 amino acids. The table came from immunoSEQ multiplex PCR; TCRdb's copy has only in-frame clones and leaves some out. The sample shows 2.5 million or so clones, more than 80% of them seen only once. Sequencing was done on a sample of naive CD4+ T cells sorted from blood. Subset meaning: CD45RA+ positively selected. The gene calls are TRBV2 and TRBJ2-5, with 7 bases identical to TRBD2. The TCR sequence derives from a young man in good health. The CDR3 here is CASSSLGGSTQETQYF. CDR3 coding DNA: TGTGCCAGCAGCTCCCTGGGGGGGTCAACCCAAGAGACCCAGTACTTC.